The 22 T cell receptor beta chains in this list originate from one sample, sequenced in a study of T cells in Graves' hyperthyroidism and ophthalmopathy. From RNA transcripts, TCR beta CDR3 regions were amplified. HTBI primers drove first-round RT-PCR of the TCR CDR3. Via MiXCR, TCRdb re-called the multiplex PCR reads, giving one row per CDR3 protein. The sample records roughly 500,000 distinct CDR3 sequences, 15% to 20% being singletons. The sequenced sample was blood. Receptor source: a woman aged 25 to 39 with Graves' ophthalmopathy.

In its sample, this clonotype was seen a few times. This CDR3 is CASSHAPDNEQFF. For the CDR3, the DNA is TGTGCCAGCAGCCACGCCCCTGACAATGAGCAGTTCTTC. The rearrangement uses TRBV7-3 and TRBJ2-1; D unclear. This CDR3 is 13 amino acids long. The V and J ends lost 5 bases and 5 bases respectively, with 10 bases between them. Germline CDR1 reads SGHTA; CDR2 reads FQGTGA.

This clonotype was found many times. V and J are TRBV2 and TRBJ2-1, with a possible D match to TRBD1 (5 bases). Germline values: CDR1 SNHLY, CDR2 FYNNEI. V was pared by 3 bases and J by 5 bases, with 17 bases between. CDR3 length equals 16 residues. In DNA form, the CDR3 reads TGTGCCAGCAGTGACCTTACAGGAATAGGGGACAATGAGCAGTTCTTC. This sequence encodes CASSDLTGIGDNEQFF.

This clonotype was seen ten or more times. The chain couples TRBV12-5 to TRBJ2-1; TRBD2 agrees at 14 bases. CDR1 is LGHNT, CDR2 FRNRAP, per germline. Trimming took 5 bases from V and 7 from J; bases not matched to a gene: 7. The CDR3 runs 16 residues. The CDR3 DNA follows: TGTGCTAGTGGTCCGACTAGCGGGAGGGCCTTTAATGAGCAGTTCTTC. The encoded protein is CASGPTSGRAFNEQFF.

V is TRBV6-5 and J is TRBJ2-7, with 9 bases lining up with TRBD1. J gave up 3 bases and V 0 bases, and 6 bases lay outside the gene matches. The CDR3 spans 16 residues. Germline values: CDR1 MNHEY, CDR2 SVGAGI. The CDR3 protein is CASSYSPGQGIYEQYF. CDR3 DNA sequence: TGTGCCAGCAGTTACTCGCCGGGACAGGGCATCTACGAGCAGTACTTC.

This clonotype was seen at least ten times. The CDR3 loop is CATLARRGGVSSYNEQFF. CDR3 sequence (DNA): TGTGCCACCCTAGCCCGCAGAGGCGGGGTCAGCTCCTACAATGAGCAGTTCTTC. J is TRBJ2-1 and V is TRBV6-2 or TRBV6-3, with a tentative D call TRBD2 (6 bases). The ends were cut back, 10 bases at V and 0 bases at J, with 25 bases in the middle. The germline gives CDR1 MNHEY, CDR2 SVGEGT. The CDR3 spans 18 residues.

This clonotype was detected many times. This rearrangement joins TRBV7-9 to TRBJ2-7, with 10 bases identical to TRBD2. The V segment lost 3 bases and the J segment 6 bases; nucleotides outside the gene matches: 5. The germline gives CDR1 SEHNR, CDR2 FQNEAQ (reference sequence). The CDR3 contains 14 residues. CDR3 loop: CASSFLAGAGEQYF. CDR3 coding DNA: TGTGCCAGCAGCTTTCTAGCGGGAGCGGGCGAGCAGTACTTC. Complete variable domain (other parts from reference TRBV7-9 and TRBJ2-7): DTGVSQNPRHKITKRGQNVTFRCDPISEHNRLYWYRQTLGQGPEFLTYFQNEAQLEKSRLLSDRFSAERPKGSFSTLEIQRTEQGDSAMYLCASSFLAGAGEQYFGPGTRLTVT.

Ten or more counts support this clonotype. The CDR3 DNA sequence: TGTGCCAGCAGCCCCTCGGGCGGTACCTACGAGCAGTACTTC. It translates to CASSPSGGTYEQYF. The chain combines TRBV12-3 or TRBV12-4 with TRBJ2-7; no reliable D call. V lost 6 bases, J lost 2 bases, and 14 bases lay in between. The CDR3 consists of 14 residues.

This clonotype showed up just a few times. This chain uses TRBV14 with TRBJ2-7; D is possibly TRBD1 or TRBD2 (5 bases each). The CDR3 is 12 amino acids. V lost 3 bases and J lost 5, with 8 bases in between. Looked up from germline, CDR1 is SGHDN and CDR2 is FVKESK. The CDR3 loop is CASSHRGDEQYF. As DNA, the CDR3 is TGTGCCAGCAGCCATAGAGGGGACGAGCAGTACTTC. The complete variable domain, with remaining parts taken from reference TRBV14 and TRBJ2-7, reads EAGVTQFPSHSVIEKGQTVTLRCDPISGHDNLYWYRRVMGKEIKFLLHFVKESKQDESGMPNNRFLAERTGGTYSTLKVQPAELEDSGVYFCASSHRGDEQYFGPGTRLTVT.

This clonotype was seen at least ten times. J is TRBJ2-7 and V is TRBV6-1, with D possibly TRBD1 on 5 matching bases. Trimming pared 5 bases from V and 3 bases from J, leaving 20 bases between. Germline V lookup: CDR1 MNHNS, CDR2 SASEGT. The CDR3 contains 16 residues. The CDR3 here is CASSYFVTGGIYEQYF. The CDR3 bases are TGTGCCAGCAGTTATTTCGTTACAGGCGGTATCTACGAGCAGTACTTC.

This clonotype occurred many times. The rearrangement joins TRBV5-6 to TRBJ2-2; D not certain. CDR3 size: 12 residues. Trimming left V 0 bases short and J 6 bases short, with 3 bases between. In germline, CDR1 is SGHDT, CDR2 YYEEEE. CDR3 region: CASSLVSGELFF. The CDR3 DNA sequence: TGTGCCAGCAGCTTGGTTTCCGGGGAGCTGTTTTTT.

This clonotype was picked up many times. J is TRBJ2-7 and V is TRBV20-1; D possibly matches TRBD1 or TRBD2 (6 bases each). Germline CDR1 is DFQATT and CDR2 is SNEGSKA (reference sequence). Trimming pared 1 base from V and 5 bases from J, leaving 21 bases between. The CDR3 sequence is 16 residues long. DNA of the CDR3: TGCAGTGCTAGAGCGATGCAGGGGTCAAGGAGGGACGAGCAGTACTTC. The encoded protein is CSARAMQGSRRDEQYF.

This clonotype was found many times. CDR3 nucleotide sequence: TGTGCCAGCAGTCACAGGGAGGGCAATCAGCCCCAGCATTTT. The encoded protein is CASSHREGNQPQHF. V is TRBV2 and J is TRBJ1-5, with D perhaps matching TRBD1 (6 bases). The CDR3 is 14 residues long. Trimming shortened V by 5 bases and J by 2 bases, and 10 bases separated the two germline ends. Germline CDR1 is SNHLY and CDR2 is FYNNEI. Drawing the rest from reference TRBV2 and TRBJ1-5, the complete variable domain is EPEVTQTPSHQVTQMGQEVILRCVPISNHLYFYWYRQILGQKVEFLVSFYNNEISEKSEIFDDQFSVERPDGSNFTLKIRSTKLEDSAMYFCASSHREGNQPQHFGDGTRLSIL.

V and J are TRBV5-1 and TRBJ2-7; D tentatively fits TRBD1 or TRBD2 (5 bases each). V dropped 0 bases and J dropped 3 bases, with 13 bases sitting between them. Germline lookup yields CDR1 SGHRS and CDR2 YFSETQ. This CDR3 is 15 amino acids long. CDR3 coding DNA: TGCGCCAGCAGCTTGGATGGGGGAAATAACTACGAGCAGTACTTC. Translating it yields CASSLDGGNNYEQYF.

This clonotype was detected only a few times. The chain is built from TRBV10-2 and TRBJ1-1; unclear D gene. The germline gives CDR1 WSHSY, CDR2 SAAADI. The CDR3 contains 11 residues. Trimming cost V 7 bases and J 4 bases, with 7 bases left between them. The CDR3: CASTDGTEAFF. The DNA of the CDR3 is TGCGCCAGCACGGACGGCACTGAAGCTTTCTTT.

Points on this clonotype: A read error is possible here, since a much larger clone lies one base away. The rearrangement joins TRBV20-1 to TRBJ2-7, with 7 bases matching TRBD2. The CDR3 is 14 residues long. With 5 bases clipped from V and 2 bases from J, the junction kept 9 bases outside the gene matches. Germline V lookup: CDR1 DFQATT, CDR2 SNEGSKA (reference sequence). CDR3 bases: TGCAGTGCTGAGACAACTAGCGTGACCTACGAGCAGTACTTC. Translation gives CSAETTSVTYEQYF.

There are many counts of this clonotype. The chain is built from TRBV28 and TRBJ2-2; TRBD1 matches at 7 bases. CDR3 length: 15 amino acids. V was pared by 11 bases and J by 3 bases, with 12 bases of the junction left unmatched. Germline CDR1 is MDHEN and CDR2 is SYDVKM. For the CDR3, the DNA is TGTGCCGGAAAAAAGACAGGGTGGGACACCGGGGAGCTGTTTTTT. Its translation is CAGKKTGWDTGELFF.

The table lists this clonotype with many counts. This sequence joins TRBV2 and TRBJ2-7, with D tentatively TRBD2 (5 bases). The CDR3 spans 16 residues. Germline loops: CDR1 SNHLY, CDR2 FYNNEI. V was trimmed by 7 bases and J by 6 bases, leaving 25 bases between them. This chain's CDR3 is CASTLSLGPGGGEQYF. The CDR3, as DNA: TGTGCCAGCACCCTTTCACTCGGACCGGGTGGAGGCGAGCAGTACTTC.

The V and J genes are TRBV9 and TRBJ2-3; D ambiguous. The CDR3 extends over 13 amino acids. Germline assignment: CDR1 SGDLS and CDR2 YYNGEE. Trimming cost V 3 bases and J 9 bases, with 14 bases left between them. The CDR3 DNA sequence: TGTGCCAGCAGCGCCCCTCCGATTGACACGCAGTATTTT. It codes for CASSAPPIDTQYF.

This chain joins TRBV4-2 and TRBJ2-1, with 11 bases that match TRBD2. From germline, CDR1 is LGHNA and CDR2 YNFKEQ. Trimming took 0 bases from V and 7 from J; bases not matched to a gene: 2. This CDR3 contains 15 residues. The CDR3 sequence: CASSQDSGRANEQFF. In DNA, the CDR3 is TGTGCCAGCAGCCAAGATAGCGGGAGGGCGAATGAGCAGTTCTTC.

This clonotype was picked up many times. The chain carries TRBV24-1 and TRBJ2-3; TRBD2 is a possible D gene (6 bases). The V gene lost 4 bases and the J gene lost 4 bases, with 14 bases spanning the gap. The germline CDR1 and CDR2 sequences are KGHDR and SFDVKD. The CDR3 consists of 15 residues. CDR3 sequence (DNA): TGTGCCACCAGTGACCGCCGGGGGAGCGCAGATACGCAGTATTTT. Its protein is CATSDRRGSADTQYF.

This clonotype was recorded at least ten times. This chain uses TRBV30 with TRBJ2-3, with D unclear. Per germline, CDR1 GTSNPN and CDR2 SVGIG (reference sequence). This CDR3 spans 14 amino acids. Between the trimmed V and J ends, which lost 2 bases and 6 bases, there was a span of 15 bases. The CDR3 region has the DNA TGTGCCTGGAGTCCTCAACCGCCTCGGGATACGCAGTATTTT. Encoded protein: CAWSPQPPRDTQYF.

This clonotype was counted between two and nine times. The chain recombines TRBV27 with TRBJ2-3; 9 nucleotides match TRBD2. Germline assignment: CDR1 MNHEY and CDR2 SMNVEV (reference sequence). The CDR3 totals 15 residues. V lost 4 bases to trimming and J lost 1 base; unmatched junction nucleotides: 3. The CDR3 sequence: CASSSRTSGTDTQYF. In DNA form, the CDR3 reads TGTGCCAGCAGTTCGAGGACTAGCGGCACAGATACGCAGTATTTT.